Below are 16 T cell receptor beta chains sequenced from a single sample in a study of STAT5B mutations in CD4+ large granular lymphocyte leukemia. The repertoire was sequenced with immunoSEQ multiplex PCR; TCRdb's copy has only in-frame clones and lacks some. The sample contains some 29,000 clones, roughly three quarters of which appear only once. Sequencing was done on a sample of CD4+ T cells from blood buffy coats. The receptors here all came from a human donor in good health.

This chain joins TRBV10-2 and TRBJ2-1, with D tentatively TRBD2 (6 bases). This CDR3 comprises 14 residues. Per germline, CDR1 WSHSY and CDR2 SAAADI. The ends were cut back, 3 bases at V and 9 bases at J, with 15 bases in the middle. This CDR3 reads CASSDRRGQLEQFF. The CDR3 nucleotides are TGCGCCAGCAGTGACCGGAGGGGCCAACTTGAGCAGTTCTTC.

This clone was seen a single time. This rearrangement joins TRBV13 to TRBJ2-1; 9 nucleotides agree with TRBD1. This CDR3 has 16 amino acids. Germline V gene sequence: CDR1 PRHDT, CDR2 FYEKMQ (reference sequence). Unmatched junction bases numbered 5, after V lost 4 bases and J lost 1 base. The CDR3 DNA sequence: TGTGCCAGCAGCTCCTACAGGGGGCGATCCTACAATGAGCAGTTCTTC. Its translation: CASSSYRGRSYNEQFF. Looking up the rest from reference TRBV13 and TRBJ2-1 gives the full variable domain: AAGVIQSPRHLIKEKRETATLKCYPIPRHDTVYWYQQGPGQDPQFLISFYEKMQSDKGSIPDRFSAQQFSDYHSELNMSSLELGDSALYFCASSSYRGRSYNEQFFGPGTRLTVL.

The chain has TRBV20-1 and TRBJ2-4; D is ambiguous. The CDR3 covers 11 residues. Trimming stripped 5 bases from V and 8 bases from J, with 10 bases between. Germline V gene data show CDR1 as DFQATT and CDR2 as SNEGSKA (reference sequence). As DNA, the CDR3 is TGCAGTGCTCGTACCATGGACATTCAGTACTTC. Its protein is CSARTMDIQYF.

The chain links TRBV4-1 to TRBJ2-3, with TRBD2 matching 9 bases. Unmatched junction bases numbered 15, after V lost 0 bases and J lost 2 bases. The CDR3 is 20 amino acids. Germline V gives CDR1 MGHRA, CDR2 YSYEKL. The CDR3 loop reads CASSQDQSRASGEVTDTQYF. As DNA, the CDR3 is TGCGCCAGCAGCCAAGACCAATCAAGGGCTAGCGGGGAGGTCACAGATACGCAGTATTTT.

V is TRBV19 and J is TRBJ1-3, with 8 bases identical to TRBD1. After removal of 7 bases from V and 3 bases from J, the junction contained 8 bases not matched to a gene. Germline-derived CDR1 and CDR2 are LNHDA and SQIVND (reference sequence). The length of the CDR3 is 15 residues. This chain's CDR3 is CASKPQGANGNTIYF. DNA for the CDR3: TGTGCCAGTAAACCTCAGGGGGCTAATGGAAACACCATATATTTT.

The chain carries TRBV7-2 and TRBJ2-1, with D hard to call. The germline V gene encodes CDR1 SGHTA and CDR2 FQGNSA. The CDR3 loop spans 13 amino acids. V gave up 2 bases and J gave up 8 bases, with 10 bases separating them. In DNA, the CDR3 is TGTGCCAGCAGCTTACCCCAATCGTATGAGCAGTTCTTC. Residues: CASSLPQSYEQFF.

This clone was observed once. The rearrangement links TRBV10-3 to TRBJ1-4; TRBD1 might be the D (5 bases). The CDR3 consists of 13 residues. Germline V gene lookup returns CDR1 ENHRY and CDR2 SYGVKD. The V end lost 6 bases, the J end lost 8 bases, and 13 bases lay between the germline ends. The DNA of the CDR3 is TGTGCCATCAGGGGCAGGGTAGGGGAAAAACTGTTTTTT. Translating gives CAIRGRVGEKLFF.

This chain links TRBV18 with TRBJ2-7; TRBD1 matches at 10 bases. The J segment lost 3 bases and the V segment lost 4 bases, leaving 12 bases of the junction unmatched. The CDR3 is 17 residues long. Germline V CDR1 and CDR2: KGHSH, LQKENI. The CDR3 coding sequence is TGTGCCAGCTCACTTAGGACAGGGGGACTGAGCCTCTACGAGCAGTACTTC. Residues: CASSLRTGGLSLYEQYF.

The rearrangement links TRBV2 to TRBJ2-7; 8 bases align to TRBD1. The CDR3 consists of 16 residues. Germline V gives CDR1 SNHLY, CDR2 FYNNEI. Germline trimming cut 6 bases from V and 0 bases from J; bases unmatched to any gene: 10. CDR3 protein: CASRKSTGATSYEQYF. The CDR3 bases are TGTGCCAGCAGGAAATCGACAGGGGCCACCTCCTACGAGCAGTACTTC.

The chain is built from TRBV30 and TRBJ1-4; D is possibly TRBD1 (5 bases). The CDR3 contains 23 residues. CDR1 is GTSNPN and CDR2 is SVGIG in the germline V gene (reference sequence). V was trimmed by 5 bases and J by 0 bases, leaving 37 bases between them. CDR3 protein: CAWAGGRDRVLVGSGSTNEKLFF. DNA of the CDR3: TGTGCCTGGGCCGGGGGACGGGACCGTGTGTTAGTAGGGAGTGGTTCAACTAATGAAAAACTGTTTTTT.

The chain's CDR3 is CASRNLAGGAGIDEQFF. The CDR3 DNA reads as TGTGCCAGCAGAAATCTAGCGGGGGGGGCCGGGATAGATGAGCAGTTCTTC. The V call is TRBV27, the J call TRBJ2-1; 12 bases line up with TRBD2. Per the germline V gene, CDR1 is MNHEY and CDR2 is SMNVEV (reference sequence). The CDR3 length is 17 residues. Trimming at V came to 6 bases and at J to 8 bases, leaving 14 bases not matched to a gene.

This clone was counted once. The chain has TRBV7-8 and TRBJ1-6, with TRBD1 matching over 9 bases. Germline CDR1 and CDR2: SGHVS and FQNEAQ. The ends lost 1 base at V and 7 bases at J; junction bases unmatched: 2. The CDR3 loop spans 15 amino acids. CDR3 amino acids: CASSLDRGRNSPLHF. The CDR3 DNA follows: TGTGCCAGCAGCTTAGACAGGGGGCGAAATTCACCCCTCCACTTT.

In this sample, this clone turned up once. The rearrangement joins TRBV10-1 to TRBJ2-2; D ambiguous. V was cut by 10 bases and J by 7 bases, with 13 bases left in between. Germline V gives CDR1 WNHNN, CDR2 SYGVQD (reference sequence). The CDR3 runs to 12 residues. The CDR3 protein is CATAGDGGELFF. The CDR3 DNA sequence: TGCGCCACCGCAGGCGATGGCGGGGAGCTGTTTTTT.

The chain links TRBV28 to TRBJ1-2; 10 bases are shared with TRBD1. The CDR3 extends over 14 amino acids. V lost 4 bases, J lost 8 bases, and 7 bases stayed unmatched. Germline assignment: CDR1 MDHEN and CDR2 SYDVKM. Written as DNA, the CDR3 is TGTGCCAGCAGTTCACCCGGGACAGGGGCCGGCTACACCTTC. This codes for CASSSPGTGAGYTF.

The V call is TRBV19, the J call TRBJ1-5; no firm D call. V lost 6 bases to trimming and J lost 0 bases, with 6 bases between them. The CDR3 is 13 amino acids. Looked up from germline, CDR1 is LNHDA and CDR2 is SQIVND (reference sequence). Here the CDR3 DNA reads TGTGCCAGTAGGGATGGTAGCAATCAGCCCCAGCATTTT. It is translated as CASRDGSNQPQHF.

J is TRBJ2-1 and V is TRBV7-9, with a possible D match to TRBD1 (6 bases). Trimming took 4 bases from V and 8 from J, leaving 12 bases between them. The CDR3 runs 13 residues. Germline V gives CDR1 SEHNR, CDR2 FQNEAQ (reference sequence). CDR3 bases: TGTGCCAGCAGCTCTTACAGGGTCGATGAGCAGTTCTTC. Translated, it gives CASSSYRVDEQFF. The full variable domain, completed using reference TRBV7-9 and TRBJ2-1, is DTGVSQNPRHKITKRGQNVTFRCDPISEHNRLYWYRQTLGQGPEFLTYFQNEAQLEKSRLLSDRFSAERPKGSFSTLEIQRTEQGDSAMYLCASSSYRVDEQFFGPGTRLTVL.